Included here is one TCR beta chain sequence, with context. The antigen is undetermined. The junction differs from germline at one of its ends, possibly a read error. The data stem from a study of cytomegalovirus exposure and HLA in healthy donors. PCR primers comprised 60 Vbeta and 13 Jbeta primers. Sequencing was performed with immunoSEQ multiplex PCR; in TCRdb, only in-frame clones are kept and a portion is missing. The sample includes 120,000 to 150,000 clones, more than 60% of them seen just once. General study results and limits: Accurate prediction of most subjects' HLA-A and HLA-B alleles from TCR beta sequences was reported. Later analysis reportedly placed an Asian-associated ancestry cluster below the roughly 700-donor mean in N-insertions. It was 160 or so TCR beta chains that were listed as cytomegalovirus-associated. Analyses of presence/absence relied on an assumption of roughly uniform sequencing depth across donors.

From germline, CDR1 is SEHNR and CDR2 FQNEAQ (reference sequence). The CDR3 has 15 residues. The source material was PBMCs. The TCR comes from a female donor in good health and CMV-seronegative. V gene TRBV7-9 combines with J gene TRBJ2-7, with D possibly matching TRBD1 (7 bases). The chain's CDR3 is CSSSKPGGPSYEQYF. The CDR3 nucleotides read TGTTCCAGCAGCAAGCCAGGGGGGCCCTCCTACGAGCAGTACTTC. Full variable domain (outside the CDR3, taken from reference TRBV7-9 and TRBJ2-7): DTGVSQNPRHKITKRGQNVTFRCDPISEHNRLYWYRQTLGQGPEFLTYFQNEAQLEKSRLLSDRFSAERPKGSFSTLEIQRTEQGDSAMYLCSSSKPGGPSYEQYFGPGTRLTVT.